What follows describes a single T cell receptor beta chain. What it binds is unknown. This sample is drawn from a study of T-cell reconstitution after alpha-beta-depleted transplantation in children. Regarding the study as a whole: The origin of alpha-beta T cells about two months after transplant was reportedly several hundred expanded graft clones.

Unique molecular identifiers were built into the TCRbeta library. TCRdb reprocessed the PCR reads via MiXCR and lists one record per CDR3 protein. The sample includes about 830,000 distinct CDR3 sequences, 16% of them seen just once. V dropped 6 bases and J dropped 4 bases, with 28 bases sitting between them. Germline CDR1 reads SGHAT; CDR2 reads FQNNGV. CDR3 length: 19 amino acids. The source was PBMCs, mostly from graft donor cells, collected 360 days after TCRalphabeta/CD19-depleted stem cell transplant. The genes are TRBV11-2 and TRBJ2-1; D may match TRBD1 or TRBD2 (5 bases each). The receptor was isolated from a male patient aged 10 to 17 who had a stem cell transplant for acute lymphoblastic leukemia, so the T cells may come from the graft donor. The CDR3 is CASRLGGSRISERYNEQFF. The CDR3 region has the DNA TGTGCCAGCAGGCTTGGGGGTTCACGTATTAGCGAACGATACAATGAGCAGTTCTTC.